One sample yielded the 17 T cell receptor beta chains listed below, sequenced in a study of metastatic and nonmetastatic thyroid tumors (dated by TCRdb to 2020 to 2021). None of the patients had been given any treatment before thyroid surgery. Library creation used PCR. Sequencing instrument: Illumina HiSeq 4000. Using fastp at Q25 and MiXCR, TCRdb reprocessed the public reads and kept productive beta chains. This sample lists about 25,000 clones; approximately 13% were detected once. Clones ranked in the top ten supply about a sixth of the sample. Sequencing was performed on blood. These receptors all stem from a female donor with papillary thyroid cancer or a benign thyroid nodule (not recorded which). Some clones in this sample may be carry-over from other donors' samples.

This clone was counted at least ten times. CDR3 DNA sequence: TGCGCCAGCAGCTGGAGACGACAGGGAGATGAGCAGTTCTTC. Its protein product is CASSWRRQGDEQFF. V usage is TRBV5-1 and J usage is TRBJ2-1, with 7 bases lining up with TRBD1. V lost 3 bases and J lost 8; bases outside the gene matches: 8. This CDR3 contains 14 residues. Germline V lookup: CDR1 SGHRS, CDR2 YFSETQ.

This clone was detected many times. The chain uses TRBV6-1 and TRBJ1-3; no reliable D call. Germline V gene data show CDR1 as MNHNS and CDR2 as SASEGT. With 8 bases removed from V and 0 bases from J, the gap between germline ends came to 5 bases. The CDR3 is made up of 12 amino acids. The CDR3 here is CASLNSGNTIYF. The CDR3 nucleotides read TGTGCCAGCCTTAACTCTGGAAACACCATATATTTT.

This clone was recorded many times. This sequence joins TRBV7-2 and TRBJ1-5; D gene unclear. Germline V gives CDR1 SGHTA, CDR2 FQGNSA. The CDR3 has 15 residues. The V gene lost 3 bases and the J gene lost 1 base, with 10 bases spanning the gap. The CDR3 reads CASSFIGGSNQPQHF. CDR3 in DNA: TGTGCCAGCAGCTTTATCGGAGGGAGCAATCAGCCCCAGCATTTT.

At least ten counts were recorded for this clone. The chain employs TRBV30 and TRBJ2-3; 14 bases are a match to TRBD2. V was pared by 5 bases and J by 4 bases, with 2 bases of the junction left unmatched. Germline loops: CDR1 GTSNPN, CDR2 SVGIG (reference sequence). The CDR3 sequence is 14 residues long. CDR3 residues: CAWRLAGGSDTQYF. The CDR3 DNA follows: TGTGCCTGGCGACTAGCGGGAGGGTCAGATACGCAGTATTTT.

This clone has a count of ten or more. J is TRBJ1-1 and V is TRBV7-9; unclear D gene. The V gene lost 5 bases and the J gene lost 5 bases, with 15 bases spanning the gap. The CDR3 spans 14 residues. Germline V lookup: CDR1 SEHNR, CDR2 FQNEAQ (reference sequence). The CDR3 protein is CASSPLGKWTEAFF. CDR3 in DNA: TGTGCCAGCAGCCCATTGGGCAAGTGGACTGAAGCTTTCTTT.

This clone has a count of ten or more. The V gene is TRBV6-1, the J gene TRBJ1-6; the D is unclear. V shed 1 base and J shed 3 bases, with 7 bases lying between them. The germline CDR1 and CDR2 sequences are MNHNS and SASEGT. The CDR3 spans 15 residues. This CDR3 reads CASSEDGIYNSPLHF. Written as DNA, the CDR3 is TGTGCCAGCAGTGAAGATGGGATCTATAATTCACCCCTCCACTTT.

This clone was counted ten times or more. The rearrangement joins TRBV19 to TRBJ1-5; D remains unclear. The CDR3 consists of 13 residues. V was clipped by 5 bases and J by 3 bases, with 8 bases between them. The germline V gene encodes CDR1 LNHDA and CDR2 SQIVND (reference sequence). CDR3 residues: CASSRWNNQPQHF. As DNA, the CDR3 is TGTGCCAGTAGTCGGTGGAACAATCAGCCCCAGCATTTT.

The table lists this clone with many counts. The chain is built from TRBV7-8 and TRBJ2-7; TRBD1 matches 10 bases. The V segment lost 6 bases and the J segment 4 bases; nucleotides outside the gene matches: 9. The CDR3 sequence is 15 residues long. Germline-derived CDR1 and CDR2 are SGHVS and FQNEAQ. The CDR3 nucleotides read TGTGCCAGCAGGTTCAGACCGGGACAGGGGTACGAGCAGTACTTC. This encodes CASRFRPGQGYEQYF.

This clone appeared many times. The chain combines TRBV20-1 with TRBJ2-3; 7 nucleotides agree with TRBD2. The V and J ends lost 3 bases and 6 bases, in that order; junction bases with no gene match: 9. The CDR3 length is 14 residues. Per germline, CDR1 DFQATT and CDR2 SNEGSKA (reference sequence). The CDR3 DNA sequence: TGCAGTGCTAGGTGGCGGGAGCCTCCCGATACGCAGTATTTT. It is translated as CSARWREPPDTQYF.

The gene calls are TRBV27 and TRBJ1-6, with D possibly TRBD1 on 5 matching bases. V lost 6 bases and J 6 bases, leaving 18 bases between the germline ends. The CDR3 covers 16 residues. Germline V gives CDR1 MNHEY, CDR2 SMNVEV (reference sequence). As DNA, the CDR3 is TGTGCCAGCAGGCGGCTCAGGGAGCCCCTTAATTCACCCCTCCACTTT. It encodes CASRRLREPLNSPLHF.

This clone was seen many times. A much larger clone differs by one base, so this may be a read error. The same CDR3 can be traced to other DNA sequences in this sample. This chain connects TRBV20-1 to TRBJ1-1, with a possible D match to TRBD1 (5 bases). CDR1 and CDR2 (germline): DFQATT, SNEGSKA (reference sequence). The CDR3 runs to 13 residues. The CDR3 region is CSARVQGGNEAFF. CDR3 nucleotides: TGCAGCGCTAGAGTCCAGGGAGGGAATGAAGCTTTCTTT.

The table lists this clone with many counts. The rearrangement joins TRBV5-6 to TRBJ1-2; weak D call: TRBD1 (6 bases). Trimming pared 3 bases from V and 4 bases from J, leaving 13 bases between. The germline V gene encodes CDR1 SGHDT and CDR2 YYEEEE. This CDR3 contains 14 residues. The chain's CDR3 is CASSWGGGAYGYTF. CDR3 bases: TGTGCCAGCAGCTGGGGCGGGGGCGCCTATGGCTACACCTTC. The full variable domain, its missing parts supplied by reference TRBV5-6 and TRBJ1-2, is DAGVTQSPTHLIKTRGQQVTLRCSPKSGHDTVSWYQQALGQGPQFIFQYYEEEERQRGNFPDRFSGHQFPNYSSELNVNALLLGDSALYLCASSWGGGAYGYTFGSGTRLTVV.

This clone appeared a single time. The chain recombines TRBV5-1 with TRBJ2-2; D is possibly TRBD2 (5 bases). The V gene lost 0 bases and the J gene lost 4 bases, with 7 bases spanning the gap. The CDR3 covers 14 residues. Germline V CDR1 and CDR2: SGHRS, YFSETQ. As DNA, the CDR3 is TGCGCCAGCAGCTTGGACGGAGGCACCGGGGAGCTGTTTTTT. It encodes CASSLDGGTGELFF.

This clone was seen ten or more times. CDR3 sequence: CATSDSADRYNEQFF. The CDR3 DNA is TGTGCCACCAGTGATTCCGCGGACAGGTACAATGAGCAGTTCTTC. V usage is TRBV24-1 and J usage is TRBJ2-1; TRBD1 matches 7 bases. The CDR3 runs 15 residues. CDR1 KGHDR and CDR2 SFDVKD come from the germline V gene. The junction had 4 bases not matched to a gene; V was cut back by 2 bases and J by 4 bases.

This clone was observed many times. The identical CDR3 is also encoded by other nucleotide sequences in the sample. J is TRBJ2-3 and V is TRBV2; 8 nucleotides agree with TRBD2. The length of the CDR3 is 16 residues. Germline trimming cut 4 bases from V and 2 bases from J; bases unmatched to any gene: 8. Looked up from germline, CDR1 is SNHLY and CDR2 is FYNNEI. This CDR3 reads CASSVTSATNTDTQYF. The CDR3 region has the DNA TGTGCCAGCAGTGTGACTAGCGCTACCAACACAGATACGCAGTATTTT.

This clone was counted ten times or more. The V call is TRBV6-5, the J call TRBJ2-3; 13 nucleotides line up with TRBD2. Looked up from germline, CDR1 is MNHEY and CDR2 is SVGAGI. The length of the CDR3 is 17 residues. With 4 bases clipped from V and 2 bases from J, the junction kept 6 bases outside the gene matches. The CDR3: CASSSGLAGEVTDTQYF. The CDR3 DNA reads TGTGCCAGCAGTTCCGGACTAGCGGGAGAAGTCACAGATACGCAGTATTTT.

Many counts were recorded for this clone. CDR3 in DNA: TGTGCCAGCACAAAGCGGTTCTCCTACGAGCAGTACTTC. It codes for CASTKRFSYEQYF. The chain joins TRBV6-2 or TRBV6-3 to TRBJ2-7; weak D call: TRBD2 (5 bases). The CDR3 covers 13 residues. From germline, CDR1 is MNHEY and CDR2 SVGEGT. V lost 7 bases and J 0 bases, leaving 10 bases between the germline ends.